Each of the 9 T cell receptor beta chains below was sequenced from the same sample in a study of T cell responses to AZD1222 COVID-19 vaccine. The protocol was immunoSEQ multiplex PCR, while the TCRdb copy is restricted to in-frame clones and leaves out a portion. The sample holds 150,000 to 200,000 clones, roughly nine tenths seen once. Here the sequenced sample was peripheral blood, taken 28 days after the second AZD1222 dose. The source is an adult who received the AZD1222 COVID-19 vaccine.

This rearrangement joins TRBV28 to TRBJ1-1, with D perhaps TRBD1 (6 bases). Germline-derived CDR1 and CDR2 are MDHEN and SYDVKM. The CDR3 contains 14 residues. V dropped 5 bases and J dropped 3 bases, with 13 bases sitting between them. This chain's CDR3 is CASSAPGEYTEAFF. The CDR3 coding sequence is TGTGCCAGCAGTGCTCCAGGGGAATACACTGAAGCTTTCTTT.

The CDR3 coding sequence is TGTGCCACCAGCAGAGGACCAGGGGGTGTGGGCGGGAGCGTCCACAATGAGCAGTTCTTC. Amino acid sequence: CATSRGPGGVGGSVHNEQFF. The rearrangement uses TRBV15 and TRBJ2-1; D is tentatively TRBD1 or TRBD2 (7 bases each). Germline loops: CDR1 LNHNV, CDR2 YYDKDF (reference sequence). V was shortened by 1 base and J by 5 bases, with 27 bases between the two germline ends. The CDR3 runs to 20 residues.

The rearrangement joins TRBV4-1 to TRBJ1-5; tentative D call: TRBD1 (5 bases). Per the germline V gene, CDR1 is MGHRA and CDR2 is YSYEKL. This CDR3 has 13 amino acids. V lost 5 bases to trimming and J lost 9 bases, with 14 bases between them. CDR3 protein: CASSAGLGGPQHF. As DNA, the CDR3 is TGCGCCAGCAGCGCAGGTTTGGGGGGGCCCCAGCATTTT.

The chain has TRBV5-1 and TRBJ2-7; D gene unclear. V lost 0 bases to trimming and J lost 1 base, with 8 bases between them. This CDR3 has 14 residues. CDR1 and CDR2 (germline): SGHRS, YFSETQ. CDR3 loop: CASSLDVSSYEQYF. In DNA, the CDR3 is TGCGCCAGCAGCTTGGACGTCTCATCCTACGAGCAGTACTTC.

This chain links TRBV4-1 with TRBJ1-3, with 7 bases identical to TRBD1. CDR3 length: 15 residues. CDR1 MGHRA and CDR2 YSYEKL come from the germline V gene. The junction had 2 bases not matched to a gene; V was cut back by 1 base and J by 2 bases. The CDR3 DNA sequence: TGCGCCAGCAGCCAAGGACAGGGAACTGGAAACACCATATATTTT. Protein sequence: CASSQGQGTGNTIYF.

This chain links TRBV28 with TRBJ2-1; no firm D call. CDR3 length: 16 residues. The germline V gene has CDR1 MDHEN and CDR2 SYDVKM. Trimming shortened V by 5 bases and J by 2 bases, and 16 bases separated the two germline ends. The CDR3 sequence: CASSPLDPSAYNEQFF. CDR3 nucleotide sequence: TGTGCCAGCAGTCCCTTGGACCCGTCCGCCTACAATGAGCAGTTCTTC.

V usage is TRBV5-1 and J usage is TRBJ1-3, with 8 nucleotides matching TRBD1. CDR1 is SGHRS, CDR2 YFSETQ, per germline. CDR3 length: 15 residues. V shed 1 base and J 4 bases; nucleotides not matched to a gene: 4. This chain's CDR3 is CASSLTQGAGNTIYF. Here the CDR3 DNA reads TGCGCCAGCAGCTTGACCCAGGGGGCAGGAAACACCATATATTTT.

The chain employs TRBV7-9 and TRBJ1-3; D gene ambiguous. Germline loops: CDR1 SEHNR, CDR2 FQNEAQ (reference sequence). This CDR3 is built from 18 residues. Deletions cut 5 bases from V and 4 bases from J, with 24 bases between. CDR3 nucleotide sequence: TGTGCCAGCAGCCTACCTTCCTATTCATCCCCGGTAGGAAACACCATATATTTT. This codes for CASSLPSYSSPVGNTIYF.

The genes are TRBV14 and TRBJ1-6; possibly TRBD1 for D (6 bases). Deletions cut 0 bases from V and 6 bases from J, with 12 bases between. Looked up from germline, CDR1 is SGHDN and CDR2 is FVKESK. The CDR3 loop spans 16 amino acids. The CDR3 loop reads CASSQERGRGNSPLHF. The CDR3 bases are TGTGCCAGCAGCCAAGAAAGAGGCAGGGGTAATTCACCCCTCCACTTT.